Following are 27 T cell receptor beta chains from one sample sequenced in a study of T cells in Graves' hyperthyroidism and ophthalmopathy. Template material for amplifying TCR beta CDR3 regions consisted of RNA transcripts. First-round RT-PCR targeting the TCR CDR3 was performed with the HTBI primer set. Each CDR3 protein is one row after TCRdb ran MiXCR on the multiplex PCR reads. The profile shows about 640,000 distinct CDR3 sequences, about 45% of them singletons. The sequenced sample was peripheral blood or thyroid tissue (not recorded which). Receptor source: an adult man with Graves' disease, either hyperthyroidism or ophthalmopathy (not recorded which).

The chain has TRBV2 and TRBJ1-6; 7 nucleotides agree with TRBD1. The germline V gene encodes CDR1 SNHLY and CDR2 FYNNEI. The CDR3 runs to 17 residues. Trimming took 6 bases from V and 10 from J; bases not matched to a gene: 18. CDR3 amino acids: CASSQHLGTASGSPLHF. The CDR3 nucleotides read TGTGCCAGCAGCCAACACCTCGGGACAGCCTCCGGGTCACCCCTCCACTTT.

The chain recombines TRBV10-3 with TRBJ1-6, with D possibly being TRBD1 (5 bases). Deletions cut 6 bases from V and 9 bases from J, with 12 bases between. Germline V gene lookup returns CDR1 ENHRY and CDR2 SYGVKD. The CDR3 is 13 residues long. The CDR3 DNA reads TGTGCCATCAGCCGGGGCATCGGTTCACCCCTCCACTTT. Its protein is CAISRGIGSPLHF.

The chain couples TRBV7-8 to TRBJ2-7; no definite D call. V lost 5 bases and J 9 bases, leaving 8 bases between the germline ends. In germline, CDR1 is SGHVS, CDR2 FQNEAQ. This CDR3 region has 10 residues. The chain's CDR3 is CASSPRAQYF. The CDR3 region has the DNA TGTGCCAGCAGCCCCCGCGCGCAGTACTTC.

About this clonotype: One end of the junction varies from germline; a read error may be responsible. This chain joins TRBV5-1 and TRBJ2-2, with 13 bases lining up with TRBD2. The germline V gene has CDR1 SGHRS and CDR2 YFSETQ. This CDR3 comprises 16 residues. CDR3 nucleotide sequence: TGCGCCAGCAGCGATGGACTAGCGGGAGAAACCGGGGAGCTGTCTTGG. It yields the protein CASSDGLAGETGELSW.

V is TRBV19 and J is TRBJ1-5; tentative D call: TRBD1 (5 bases). The V gene lost 5 bases and the J gene lost 5 bases, with 16 bases spanning the gap. The germline V gene has CDR1 LNHDA and CDR2 SQIVND (reference sequence). The CDR3 totals 15 residues. The CDR3 loop reads CASSGGVAGHQPQHF. As DNA, the CDR3 is TGTGCCAGTAGTGGGGGTGTGGCGGGTCATCAGCCCCAGCATTTT.

Regarding this clonotype: Being one base from a much bigger clone, this may be a read error. The chain combines TRBV25-1 with TRBJ1-6, with 9 bases aligning to TRBD1. This CDR3 is built from 18 residues. The germline V gene has CDR1 MGHDK and CDR2 SYGVNS. The DNA of the CDR3 is TGTGCCAGCGGGTTGGGGACAGGGTCGAGCTCCTTTAATTCACCCCTCCACTTT. This codes for CASGLGTGSSSFNSPLHF. The entire variable domain, with the rest obtained from reference TRBV25-1 and TRBJ1-6, is as follows: EADIYQTPRYLVIGTGKKITLECSQTMGHDKMYWYQQDPGMELHLIHYSYGVNSTEKGDLSSESTVSRIRTEHFPLTLESARPSHTSQYLCASGLGTGSSSFNSPLHFGNGTRLTVT.

Comments on this clonotype: Just one base apart from a much larger clone, this may be a read error. The V gene is TRBV5-1, the J gene TRBJ2-2, with D tentatively TRBD1 (5 bases). CDR1 is SGHRS, CDR2 YFSETQ, per germline. The V end lost 0 bases, the J end lost 4 bases, and 7 bases lay between the germline ends. The CDR3 is 14 amino acids. Written as DNA, the CDR3 is TGCGCCAGCAGCTTGGACAGGAGCACCGGGGAGCTGTTTTTT. Translated, it gives CASSLDRSTGELFF. Variable domain in full (rest from reference TRBV5-1 and TRBJ2-2): KAGVTQTPRYLIKTRGQQVTLSCSPISGHRSVSWYQQTPGQGLQFLFEYFSETQRNKGNFPGRFSGRQFSNSRSEMNVSTLELGDSALYLCASSLDRSTGELFFGEGSRLTVL.

In this sample, this clonotype turned up once. V gene TRBV10-3 combines with J gene TRBJ2-5; D possibly uses TRBD1 or TRBD2 (5 bases each). CDR3 size: 16 residues. The germline CDR1 and CDR2 sequences are ENHRY and SYGVKD. Trimming shortened V by 6 bases and J by 2 bases, and 19 bases separated the two germline ends. CDR3 sequence reads: CAISRTRERGQETQYF. In DNA, the CDR3 is TGTGCCATCAGCCGAACCAGGGAGAGGGGACAAGAGACCCAGTACTTC.

The CDR3: CASSVIAGRQETQYF. Here the CDR3 DNA reads TGTGCCAGCAGCGTCATAGCGGGGCGTCAAGAGACCCAGTACTTC. The chain has TRBV7-2 and TRBJ2-5, with TRBD2 matching 8 bases. This CDR3 region has 15 residues. Trimming took 5 bases from V and 2 from J; bases not matched to a gene: 7. Germline values: CDR1 SGHTA, CDR2 FQGNSA. Full variable domain (outside the CDR3, taken from reference TRBV7-2 and TRBJ2-5): GAGVSQSPSNKVTEKGKDVELRCDPISGHTALYWYRQSLGQGLEFLIYFQGNSAPDKSGLPSDRFSAERTGGSVSTLTIQRTQQEDSAVYLCASSVIAGRQETQYFGPGTRLLVL.

This clonotype was observed many times. The genes are TRBV19 and TRBJ1-6; 8 bases fit TRBD1. CDR1 is LNHDA and CDR2 is SQIVND in the germline V gene (reference sequence). V shed 4 bases and J 7 bases; nucleotides not matched to a gene: 3. The CDR3 runs to 14 residues. As DNA, the CDR3 is TGTGCCAGTAGTAACGGACAGGGAAATTCACCCCTCCACTTT. Its protein is CASSNGQGNSPLHF.

The chain links TRBV7-9 to TRBJ1-2; D perhaps matches TRBD1 (5 bases). The germline gives CDR1 SEHNR, CDR2 FQNEAQ (reference sequence). V dropped 4 bases and J dropped 6 bases, with 12 bases sitting between them. The CDR3 is 13 amino acids. The DNA of the CDR3 is TGTGCCAGCAGCTGGGACGAGGGCGATGGCTACACCTTC. Protein product: CASSWDEGDGYTF.

The gene calls are TRBV7-9 and TRBJ2-7, with 12 bases matching TRBD2. CDR1 SEHNR and CDR2 FQNEAQ come from the germline V gene (reference sequence). The CDR3 runs to 17 residues. After removal of 2 bases from V and 2 bases from J, the junction contained 7 bases not matched to a gene. This chain's CDR3 is CASSLTSGGIAAYEQYF. The CDR3, as DNA: TGTGCCAGCAGCTTAACTAGCGGGGGGATAGCTGCCTACGAGCAGTACTTC.

This clonotype was detected a few times. This chain uses TRBV10-2 with TRBJ1-5; D gene ambiguous. V was clipped by 2 bases and J by 7 bases, with 15 bases between them. This CDR3 comprises 15 residues. The germline V gene has CDR1 WSHSY and CDR2 SAAADI. The CDR3 bases are TGCGCCAGCAGTGAGGACGCCGGGGTTACGCAGCCCCAGCATTTT. This codes for CASSEDAGVTQPQHF.

The chain combines TRBV6-5 with TRBJ1-2; possibly TRBD1 for D (5 bases). Per the germline V gene, CDR1 is MNHEY and CDR2 is SVGAGI. This CDR3 contains 15 residues. V was cut by 5 bases and J by 7 bases, with 20 bases left in between. As DNA, the CDR3 is TGTGCCAGCAGTCACGGGACTAGCGGGAGAGGTGGCTACACCTTC. It is translated as CASSHGTSGRGGYTF.

This clonotype was counted only a few times. J is TRBJ2-5 and V is TRBV7-9; D is tentatively TRBD1 or TRBD2 (6 bases each). The length of the CDR3 is 15 residues. Germline assignment: CDR1 SEHNR and CDR2 FQNEAQ (reference sequence). Trimming shortened V by 6 bases and J by 1 base, and 15 bases separated the two germline ends. The CDR3 DNA is TGTGCCAGCAGTTTATCGGGGGCCAGCCAAGAGACCCAGTACTTC. Translated: CASSLSGASQETQYF.

A word on this clonotype: The junction departs from germline at one end; a sequencing error may be responsible. CDR3: CASSQAGMYGYTF. For the CDR3, the DNA is TGCGCCAGCAGCCAAGCAGGGATGTATGGCTACACCTTC. The chain employs TRBV7-8 and TRBJ1-2, with D maybe TRBD1 (5 bases). The CDR3 is 13 residues long. Germline-derived CDR1 and CDR2 are SGHVS and FQNEAQ.

This sequence joins TRBV6-1 and TRBJ1-5; 9 nucleotides align to TRBD1. Germline CDR1 reads MNHNS; CDR2 reads SASEGT. V lost 2 bases and J lost 4; bases outside the gene matches: 6. CDR3 length equals 16 residues. Here the CDR3 reads CASSELGTGLNQPQHF. The CDR3, as DNA: TGTGCCAGCAGTGAATTGGGGACAGGGTTAAATCAGCCCCAGCATTTT.

This clonotype has at least ten counts. V is TRBV2 and J is TRBJ1-1; the D is unclear. CDR1 is SNHLY, CDR2 FYNNEI, per germline. This CDR3 contains 13 residues. Trimming pared 11 bases from V and 0 bases from J, leaving 13 bases between. DNA for the CDR3: TGTGCCGCAAAAGAGAACATGAACACTGAAGCTTTCTTT. Amino acids: CAAKENMNTEAFF.

About this clonotype itself: This sequence may be a read error, since a much larger clone differs from it by one base. J is TRBJ1-1 and V is TRBV2; D uncertain. Germline V gene data show CDR1 as SNHLY and CDR2 as FYNNEI. The CDR3 has 11 residues. V lost 8 bases and J 4 bases, leaving 8 bases between the germline ends. The CDR3 region is CASGFGTEAFF. The DNA of the CDR3 is TGTGCCAGCGGATTTGGCACTGAAGCTTTCTTT.

The genes are TRBV29-1 and TRBJ1-5, with D possibly matching TRBD1 (6 bases). CDR1 and CDR2 (germline): SQVTM, ANQGSEA. The V end was cut by 7 bases, the J end by 5 bases, with 15 bases between. There are 13 residues in the CDR3. The CDR3 DNA reads TGCAGCGCAGGGGCCGGAACGTATCAGCCCCAGCATTTT. Protein product: CSAGAGTYQPQHF.

The rearrangement joins TRBV12-3 or TRBV12-4 to TRBJ1-2; possible D gene TRBD1, 6 bases. Trimming stripped 3 bases from V and 2 bases from J, with 10 bases between. The CDR3 runs 14 residues. CDR3 region: CASSFLGQNYGYTF. CDR3 nucleotides: TGTGCCAGCAGTTTCTTAGGACAGAACTATGGCTACACCTTC.

At least ten counts were recorded for this clonotype. This chain uses TRBV2 with TRBJ2-5; 11 bases agree with TRBD1. Per germline, CDR1 SNHLY and CDR2 FYNNEI. The CDR3 spans 16 residues. Trimming cost V 6 bases and J 2 bases; bases outside gene matches: 8. CDR3 DNA: TGTGCCAGCAGAGTGGACAGGGGGCGGTTGCAAGAGACCCAGTACTTC. Amino acids: CASRVDRGRLQETQYF. Together with reference TRBV2 and TRBJ2-5, the CDR3 gives the full variable domain: EPEVTQTPSHQVTQMGQEVILRCVPISNHLYFYWYRQILGQKVEFLVSFYNNEISEKSEIFDDQFSVERPDGSNFTLKIRSTKLEDSAMYFCASRVDRGRLQETQYFGPGTRLLVL.

This clonotype appeared a few times. This chain links TRBV20-1 with TRBJ1-1, with TRBD1 matching 7 bases. Germline lookup yields CDR1 DFQATT and CDR2 SNEGSKA (reference sequence). The length of the CDR3 is 16 residues. With V trimmed by 0 bases and J by 3 bases, 10 bases remained unmatched. As DNA, the CDR3 is TGCAGTGCTAGAGATCTTGGCAGGGGGACTTACACTGAAGCTTTCTTT. The encoded protein is CSARDLGRGTYTEAFF.

To note about this clonotype: A much larger clone lies one base from this, so it may be a read error. This chain joins TRBV20-1 and TRBJ2-7; 9 positions match TRBD2. The V gene end was trimmed by 4 bases and the J gene end by 7 bases; junction bases not matched to a gene: 14. The CDR3 consists of 15 residues. CDR1 and CDR2 from the germline V gene are DFQATT and SNEGSKA (reference sequence). The CDR3 protein is CSAIRLGLAEGEQYF. The CDR3 nucleotides are TGCAGTGCTATACGACTGGGACTAGCAGAAGGGGAGCAGTACTTC.

This chain joins TRBV6-5 and TRBJ2-7, with 8 bases aligning to TRBD1. Germline CDR1 reads MNHEY; CDR2 reads SVGAGI. The CDR3 is made up of 15 amino acids. Trimming cost V 5 bases and J 0 bases; bases outside gene matches: 6. CDR3 amino acids: CASSEADRDSYEQYF. The CDR3 DNA is TGTGCCAGCAGTGAAGCGGACAGGGACTCCTACGAGCAGTACTTC.

This clonotype was seen a single time. The rearrangement uses TRBV7-9 and TRBJ1-5; no reliable D call. This CDR3 has 13 amino acids. The germline V gene encodes CDR1 SEHNR and CDR2 FQNEAQ (reference sequence). Trimming removed 5 bases from V and 4 bases from J, with 9 bases in between. CDR3 region: CASSAVRNQPQHF. CDR3 nucleotide sequence: TGTGCCAGCAGCGCGGTCAGAAATCAGCCCCAGCATTTT.

The V call is TRBV20-1, the J call TRBJ2-7; 15 bases map to TRBD2. CDR1 is DFQATT, CDR2 SNEGSKA, per germline (reference sequence). With 6 bases clipped from V and 2 bases from J, the junction kept 2 bases outside the gene matches. The CDR3 consists of 14 residues. The CDR3 reads CSARTSGGAYEQYF. The CDR3 coding sequence is TGCAGTGCAAGGACTAGCGGGGGGGCCTACGAGCAGTACTTC.